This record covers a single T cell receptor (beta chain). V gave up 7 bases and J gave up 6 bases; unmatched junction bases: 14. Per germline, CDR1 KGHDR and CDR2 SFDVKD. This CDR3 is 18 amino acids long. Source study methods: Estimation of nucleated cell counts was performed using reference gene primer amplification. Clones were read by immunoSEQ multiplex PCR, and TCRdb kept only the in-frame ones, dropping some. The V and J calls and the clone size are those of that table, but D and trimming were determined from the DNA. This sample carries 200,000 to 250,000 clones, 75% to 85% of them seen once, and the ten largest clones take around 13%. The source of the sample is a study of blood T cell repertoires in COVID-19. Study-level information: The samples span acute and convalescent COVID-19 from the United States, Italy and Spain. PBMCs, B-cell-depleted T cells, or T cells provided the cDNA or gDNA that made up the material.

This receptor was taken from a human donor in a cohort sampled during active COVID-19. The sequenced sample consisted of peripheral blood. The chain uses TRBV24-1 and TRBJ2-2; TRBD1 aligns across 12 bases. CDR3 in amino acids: CATSPHQVRDRGPGELFF. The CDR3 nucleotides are TGTGCCACCAGCCCCCATCAGGTCCGGGACAGGGGGCCCGGGGAGCTGTTTTTT.